Listed here is a single TCR beta chain. Its antigen is unidentified. V shed 6 bases and J shed 0 bases, with 15 bases lying between them. This CDR3 is 15 amino acids long. Germline CDR1 reads MNHEY; CDR2 reads SMNVEV (reference sequence). The data derive from a study of T-cell memory formation after mild COVID-19. Study summary: Across donors, TCR clusters were largely donor specific. Study-level points and caveats: Pre-infection memory harbored some responding clones, suggesting cross-reactive memory joined. Second-wave clones that peaked on day 37 lacked confirmed SARS-CoV-2 specificity.

With constant-segment primers, 5'RACE yielded cDNA libraries of TCR alpha and TCR beta that carried sample barcodes and UMIs. TCRdb re-analysed the 5' RACE reads in MiXCR, keeping a single row per CDR3 protein. This repertoire shows 350,000 to 400,000 distinct CDR3 sequences, around an eighth found once; its top ten account for around 22%. This TCR came from a man aged 18-30 years who had mild COVID-19 (a few samples of this study predate the infection). Cell type and time point are not known. The chain combines TRBV27 with TRBJ2-7; D perhaps matches TRBD2 (6 bases). The sequenced sample consisted of PBMCs or a T cell subset sorted from them (not recorded which). The CDR3 DNA sequence: TGTGCCAGCAGCCGGGGACTCCTAAGCTCCTACGAGCAGTACTTC. It translates to CASSRGLLSSYEQYF.